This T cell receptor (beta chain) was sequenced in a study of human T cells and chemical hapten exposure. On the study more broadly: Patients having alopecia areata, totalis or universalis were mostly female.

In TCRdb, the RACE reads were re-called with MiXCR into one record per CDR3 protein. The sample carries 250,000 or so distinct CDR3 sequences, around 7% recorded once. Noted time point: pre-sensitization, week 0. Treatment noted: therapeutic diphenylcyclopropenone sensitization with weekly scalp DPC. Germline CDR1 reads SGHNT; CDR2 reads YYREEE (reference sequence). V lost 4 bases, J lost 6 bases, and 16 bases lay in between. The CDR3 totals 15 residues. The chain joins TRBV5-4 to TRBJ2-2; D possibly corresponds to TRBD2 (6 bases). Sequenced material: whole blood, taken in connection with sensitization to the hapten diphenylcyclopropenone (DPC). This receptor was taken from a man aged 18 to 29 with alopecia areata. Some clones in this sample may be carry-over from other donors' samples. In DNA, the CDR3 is TGTGCCAGCAGCCCTTCCCGCGGGGCGGCCGGGGAGCTGTTTTTT. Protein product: CASSPSRGAAGELFF.